These 30 T cell receptor beta chains share one sample of origin, sequenced in a study of T cell responses to AZD1222 COVID-19 vaccine. Clones were sequenced by immunoSEQ multiplex PCR, and TCRdb holds only the in-frame ones, with some missing. Of about 140,000 clones listed, 80% to 95% were seen once; the top ten hold roughly 3.5%. The specimen was peripheral blood, collected 28 days after the second AZD1222 dose. These receptors originate from an adult who received the AZD1222 COVID-19 vaccine.

This chain joins TRBV3-1 (or the pseudogene TRBV3-2) and TRBJ1-4, with no clear D. V lost 2 bases and J 0 bases, leaving 7 bases between the germline ends. Per the germline V gene, CDR1 is LGHDT and CDR2 is YNNKEL (reference sequence). CDR3 length: 15 amino acids. Written as DNA, the CDR3 is TGTGCCAGCAGCCAACCCGGCACAACTAATGAAAAACTGTTTTTT. Its protein product is CASSQPGTTNEKLFF.

V and J are TRBV30 and TRBJ2-5; perhaps D is TRBD1 or TRBD2 (5 bases each). V lost 7 bases to trimming and J lost 4 bases, with 25 bases between them. The CDR3 length is 16 residues. Germline V gene lookup returns CDR1 GTSNPN and CDR2 SVGIG (reference sequence). Here the CDR3 DNA reads TGTGCCTTTTCACCTCCCCGGGGCGGGCTGCGAGAGACCCAGTACTTC. This translates into CAFSPPRGGLRETQYF. The whole variable domain, filled in from reference TRBV30 and TRBJ2-5, reads SQTIHQWPATLVQPVGSPLSLECTVEGTSNPNLYWYRQAAGRGLQLLFYSVGIGQISSEVPQNLSASRPQDRQFILSSKKLLLSDSGFYLCAFSPPRGGLRETQYFGPGTRLLVL.

V usage is TRBV2 and J usage is TRBJ1-3, with D unclear. From germline, CDR1 is SNHLY and CDR2 FYNNEI. The CDR3 is 11 residues long. The V end lost 6 bases, the J end lost 4 bases, and 4 bases lay between the germline ends. The CDR3 coding sequence is TGTGCCAGCAGCCCGGGAAACACCATATATTTT. This encodes CASSPGNTIYF.

The V gene is TRBV19, the J gene TRBJ1-1; the match to TRBD1 covers 7 bases. J gave up 2 bases and V 9 bases, and 12 bases lay outside the gene matches. The CDR3 consists of 15 residues. The germline V gene has CDR1 LNHDA and CDR2 SQIVND (reference sequence). CDR3 bases: TGTGCCAGCTCCGTATTCGGGACAGCAAACACTGAAGCTTTCTTT. It specifies CASSVFGTANTEAFF.

The V gene is TRBV28, the J gene TRBJ1-1, with 7 bases fitting TRBD1. V gave up 5 bases and J gave up 0 bases; unmatched junction bases: 3. Germline CDR1 and CDR2: MDHEN and SYDVKM. This CDR3 region has 14 residues. The CDR3 protein is CASSTGAVNTEAFF. CDR3 sequence (DNA): TGTGCCAGCAGTACAGGGGCCGTGAACACTGAAGCTTTCTTT.

The chain carries TRBV5-1 and TRBJ2-7; either TRBD1 or TRBD2 may fit D (5 bases each). The CDR3 is made up of 16 amino acids. Trimming took 0 bases from V and 5 from J, leaving 18 bases between them. Germline CDR1 is SGHRS and CDR2 is YFSETQ. The CDR3 DNA reads as TGCGCCAGCAGCTTGGCGGGCGGGCGCAGGGTAAACGAGCAGTACTTC. Translation gives CASSLAGGRRVNEQYF.

The gene calls are TRBV9 and TRBJ2-1, with 7 nucleotides matching TRBD2. Germline V CDR1 and CDR2: SGDLS, YYNGEE. CDR3 length: 15 amino acids. After removal of 2 bases from V and 3 bases from J, the junction contained 5 bases not matched to a gene. The CDR3 reads CASSVGSGVYNEQFF. The CDR3 DNA sequence: TGTGCCAGCAGCGTTGGCAGCGGGGTCTACAATGAGCAGTTCTTC.

The chain is built from TRBV7-3 and TRBJ1-1; D is ambiguous. Trimming removed 1 base at V and 1 base at J, with 13 bases between. The CDR3 is 16 amino acids. Germline lookup yields CDR1 SGHTA and CDR2 FQGTGA. This CDR3 reads CASSLSGSSRNTEAFF. CDR3 DNA: TGTGCCAGCAGCTTAAGTGGCAGCTCGAGGAACACTGAAGCTTTCTTT.

The chain employs TRBV28 and TRBJ2-3; D is uncertain. Trimming left V 6 bases short and J 10 bases short, with 11 bases between. The CDR3 covers 11 residues. Germline lookup yields CDR1 MDHEN and CDR2 SYDVKM. CDR3: CASRWAGAQYF. CDR3 bases: TGTGCCAGCAGGTGGGCTGGGGCGCAGTATTTT.

The chain joins TRBV19 to TRBJ2-3; 10 nucleotides agree with TRBD2. The CDR3 covers 20 residues. With 5 bases clipped from V and 4 bases from J, the junction kept 21 bases outside the gene matches. Germline V CDR1 and CDR2: LNHDA, SQIVND (reference sequence). CDR3 nucleotide sequence: TGTGCCAGTAGTGTACGCCCCCGGACTAGCGGAGAGGGTTCTTCAGATACGCAGTATTTT. Its protein is CASSVRPRTSGEGSSDTQYF. Combining the CDR3 with reference TRBV19 and TRBJ2-3 gives the whole variable domain DGGITQSPKYLFRKEGQNVTLSCEQNLNHDAMYWYRQDPGQGLRLIYYSQIVNDFQKGDIAEGYSVSREKKESFPLTVTSAQKNPTAFYLCASSVRPRTSGEGSSDTQYFGPGTRLTVL.

The rearrangement uses TRBV6-5 and TRBJ2-7, with a possible D match to TRBD1 (5 bases). The ends were cut back, 2 bases at V and 3 bases at J, with 5 bases in the middle. This CDR3 comprises 12 residues. In germline, CDR1 is MNHEY, CDR2 SVGAGI. CDR3 region: CASSYTGYEQYF. In DNA, the CDR3 is TGTGCCAGCAGTTACACAGGCTACGAGCAGTACTTC.

J is TRBJ2-7 and V is TRBV23-1; perhaps TRBD2 as D (5 bases). TRBV23-1 is annotated as an ORF whose role is uncertain. The V and J ends lost 0 bases and 7 bases respectively, with 13 bases between them. CDR3 length: 14 amino acids. CDR3 protein: CASSQSGESGEQYF. As DNA, the CDR3 is TGCGCCAGCAGTCAATCCGGGGAATCGGGGGAGCAGTACTTC.

This chain links TRBV5-5 with TRBJ1-4; 7 bases are shared with TRBD1. V was clipped by 6 bases and J by 5 bases; unmatched bases: 4. Germline-derived CDR1 and CDR2 are SGHKS and YYEKEE (reference sequence). The CDR3 has 13 residues. The CDR3: CASTGTENEKLFF. The CDR3 nucleotides are TGTGCCAGCACCGGGACAGAGAATGAAAAACTGTTTTTT.

The rearrangement joins TRBV19 to TRBJ1-5, with unresolved D. This CDR3 region has 14 residues. Trimming shortened V by 7 bases and J by 0 bases, and 10 bases separated the two germline ends. Germline CDR1 LNHDA, CDR2 SQIVND (reference sequence). The CDR3 DNA reads TGTGCCAGTACCTGGAAGTATAGCAATCAGCCCCAGCATTTT. Amino acid sequence: CASTWKYSNQPQHF.

The J gene is TRBJ1-4, the V gene TRBV28; perhaps TRBD1 as D (5 bases). The CDR3 loop spans 13 amino acids. The germline gives CDR1 MDHEN, CDR2 SYDVKM. Trimming pared 6 bases from V and 6 bases from J, leaving 11 bases between. Here the CDR3 reads CASRFSRDEKLFF. The CDR3 DNA sequence: TGTGCCAGCAGGTTCTCCAGGGATGAAAAACTGTTTTTT.

This clone was detected once. V is TRBV9 and J is TRBJ1-3; D remains unclear. Per germline, CDR1 SGDLS and CDR2 YYNGEE. The CDR3 is 15 residues long. Trimming left V 4 bases short and J 3 bases short, with 14 bases between. The DNA for the CDR3 is TGTGCCAGCAGCCCCCACAGCTCGGGTGGAAACACCATATATTTT. Translation: CASSPHSSGGNTIYF.

The chain uses TRBV27 and TRBJ1-1, with TRBD1 as a possible D gene (5 bases). The CDR3 runs to 14 residues. Germline V gene sequence: CDR1 MNHEY, CDR2 SMNVEV (reference sequence). The ends were cut back, 6 bases at V and 5 bases at J, with 16 bases in the middle. The CDR3 here is CASRPRDDRTEAFF. Written as DNA, the CDR3 is TGTGCCAGCAGACCCCGGGACGATAGGACTGAAGCTTTCTTT.

The chain recombines TRBV13 with TRBJ1-1, with D uncertain. The CDR3 is made up of 13 amino acids. CDR1 PRHDT and CDR2 FYEKMQ come from the germline V gene (reference sequence). Trimming shortened V by 5 bases and J by 1 base, and 8 bases separated the two germline ends. CDR3 nucleotide sequence: TGTGCCAGCAGCGGGAGAGGGAACACTGAAGCTTTCTTT. Translation: CASSGRGNTEAFF.

CDR3 protein: CASSLEAGVDTEAFF. The CDR3 DNA reads as TGCGCCAGCAGCTTGGAAGCAGGGGTGGACACTGAAGCTTTCTTT. The chain employs TRBV5-1 and TRBJ1-1, with a weak D call TRBD1 (6 bases). The CDR3 is 15 amino acids. The germline V gene has CDR1 SGHRS and CDR2 YFSETQ. Trimming took 0 bases from V and 3 from J, leaving 12 bases between them.

The chain joins TRBV27 to TRBJ2-2; a possible D gene is TRBD2 (6 bases). Between the trimmed V and J ends, which lost 3 bases and 3 bases, there was a span of 11 bases. CDR3 length equals 15 residues. Germline CDR1 and CDR2: MNHEY and SMNVEV (reference sequence). CDR3: CASSFASAYTGELFF. CDR3 bases: TGTGCCAGCAGTTTTGCTAGCGCGTACACCGGGGAGCTGTTTTTT.

The CDR3 DNA is TGTGCCAGCAGCGTTAGCGGGAGGGTCCCCAATGAGCAGTTCTTC. This codes for CASSVSGRVPNEQFF. This chain uses TRBV9 with TRBJ2-1; 11 positions agree with TRBD2. CDR1 is SGDLS, CDR2 YYNGEE, per germline. The V and J ends lost 2 bases and 6 bases, in that order; junction bases with no gene match: 4. This CDR3 has 15 residues.

This chain uses TRBV5-1 with TRBJ2-1; D ambiguous. CDR1 and CDR2 (germline): SGHRS, YFSETQ. The V end was cut by 4 bases, the J end by 6 bases, with 17 bases between. CDR3 length equals 15 residues. CDR3 nucleotide sequence: TGCGCCAGCAGCCTGGGGTTGGTTGATTCCAATGAGCAGTTCTTC. This translates into CASSLGLVDSNEQFF.

V usage is TRBV5-1 and J usage is TRBJ1-4; the match to TRBD1 covers 9 bases. The length of the CDR3 is 17 residues. Per the germline V gene, CDR1 is SGHRS and CDR2 is YFSETQ. The V and J ends lost 4 bases and 12 bases, in that order; junction bases with no gene match: 19. The CDR3 protein is CASSPGQGRARDRELFF. CDR3 nucleotides: TGCGCCAGCAGCCCGGGACAGGGTCGCGCGAGGGATCGTGAACTGTTTTTT.

As to this clone: The sample has other DNA sequences that encode this CDR3 too. V gene TRBV9 combines with J gene TRBJ1-2; 7 bases line up with TRBD1. This CDR3 is 14 amino acids long. Germline V gene sequence: CDR1 SGDLS, CDR2 YYNGEE. The ends lost 0 bases at V and 6 bases at J; junction bases unmatched: 5. The CDR3 nucleotides read TGTGCCAGCAGCGTAGGAGGGCAGGGGGATGGCTACACCTTC. It encodes CASSVGGQGDGYTF.

V usage is TRBV11-3 and J usage is TRBJ1-4; the D gene is possibly TRBD1 (5 bases). This CDR3 has 15 amino acids. Germline assignment: CDR1 SGHNT and CDR2 YENEEA. Trimming took 6 bases from V and 1 from J, leaving 12 bases between them. CDR3 residues: CASSSTGGTNEKLFF. Written as DNA, the CDR3 is TGTGCCAGCAGTTCCACCGGGGGAACTAATGAAAAACTGTTTTTT.

This chain uses TRBV10-3 with TRBJ2-7, with 11 bases fitting TRBD2. The CDR3 totals 12 residues. Germline lookup yields CDR1 ENHRY and CDR2 SYGVKD. The junction had 0 bases not matched to a gene; V was cut back by 8 bases and J by 3 bases. CDR3 protein: CAIGTSGYEQYF. The DNA of the CDR3 is TGTGCCATCGGGACTAGCGGCTACGAGCAGTACTTC.

In DNA form, the CDR3 reads TGTGCCAGTAGTATTAGGGGCGGGAGCTATGGCAATGAGCAGTTCTTC. Translated: CASSIRGGSYGNEQFF. V is TRBV19 and J is TRBJ2-1; 7 bases align to TRBD2. The CDR3 sequence is 16 residues long. Germline CDR1 reads LNHDA; CDR2 reads SQIVND (reference sequence). V was clipped by 3 bases and J by 6 bases; unmatched bases: 11.

In its sample, this clone was seen once. The chain recombines TRBV19 with TRBJ1-6; D ambiguous. V was cut by 0 bases and J by 7 bases, with 10 bases left in between. The CDR3 length is 15 residues. Germline values: CDR1 LNHDA, CDR2 SQIVND (reference sequence). The DNA of the CDR3 is TGTGCCAGTAGTATAGACCCCGCCTTCAATTCACCCCTCCACTTT. It codes for CASSIDPAFNSPLHF.

This clone has just one count. The chain uses TRBV30 and TRBJ1-4; the D is unclear. The V and J ends lost 3 bases and 3 bases respectively, with 8 bases between them. Germline V CDR1 and CDR2: GTSNPN, SVGIG (reference sequence). The CDR3 length is 13 residues. CDR3 loop: CAWRQLPNEKLFF. The CDR3 nucleotides read TGTGCCTGGAGACAGCTCCCTAATGAAAAACTGTTTTTT.

The chain carries TRBV7-9 and TRBJ1-4; perhaps TRBD1 as D (6 bases). V was pared by 5 bases and J by 8 bases, with 21 bases between. Germline V CDR1 and CDR2: SEHNR, FQNEAQ (reference sequence). The CDR3 loop spans 16 amino acids. CDR3: CASSPGRQGPLEKLFF. The CDR3, as DNA: TGTGCCAGCAGCCCGGGACGTCAGGGGCCCTTAGAAAAACTGTTTTTT.